The 9 T cell receptor beta chains given below trace back to one sample, sequenced in a study of T cell repertoires in cytomegalovirus infection. One entry per CDR3 protein results from TCRdb running MiXCR on the reads. The sample consists of roughly 300,000 distinct CDR3 sequences, more than 9% of them appearing once. The sequenced sample consisted of PBMCs. Receptors were obtained from a human donor in good health (CMV status not recorded). Some clones in this sample may be carry-over from other donors' samples.

This clonotype was counted between two and nine times. The chain uses TRBV15 and TRBJ2-7; no definite D call. The germline CDR1 and CDR2 sequences are LNHNV and YYDKDF (reference sequence). Trimming shortened V by 0 bases and J by 7 bases, and 13 bases separated the two germline ends. This CDR3 has 14 amino acids. The CDR3, as DNA: TGTGCCACCAGCAGAGATCGAGTTCCCGGGGAGCAGTACTTC. As protein: CATSRDRVPGEQYF. The complete variable domain, with remaining parts taken from reference TRBV15 and TRBJ2-7, reads DAMVIQNPRYQVTQFGKPVTLSCSQTLNHNVMYWYQQKSSQAPKLLFHYYDKDFNNEADTPDNFQSRRPNTSFCFLDIRSPGLGDTAMYLCATSRDRVPGEQYFGPGTRLTVT.

The chain uses TRBV10-3 and TRBJ2-3; TRBD1 agrees at 7 bases. V lost 4 bases and J lost 2; bases outside the gene matches: 6. This CDR3 has 15 amino acids. Germline loops: CDR1 ENHRY, CDR2 SYGVKD. The CDR3 DNA sequence: TGTGCCATCAGTGCGTCTGACAGGGCCACAGATACGCAGTATTTT. Amino acids: CAISASDRATDTQYF.

The chain recombines TRBV12-3 or TRBV12-4 with TRBJ1-5, with TRBD1 as a possible D gene (5 bases). Trimming removed 4 bases from V and 0 bases from J, with 7 bases in between. The CDR3 consists of 14 residues. The CDR3 spells CASSWTLSNQPQHF. The CDR3 DNA is TGTGCCAGCAGTTGGACACTTAGCAATCAGCCCCAGCATTTT.

The chain uses TRBV11-2 and TRBJ2-1; no firm D call. V was shortened by 2 bases and J by 15 bases, with 11 bases between the two germline ends. Per germline, CDR1 SGHAT and CDR2 FQNNGV. This CDR3 is built from 11 residues. CDR3 sequence (DNA): TGTGCCAGCAGCTTAACAAACCGTGTGTTCTTC. Translated: CASSLTNRVFF.

This clonotype has ten or more counts. J is TRBJ2-6 and V is TRBV12-3 or TRBV12-4, with D possibly called TRBD1 or TRBD2 (5 bases each). V lost 3 bases, J lost 1 base, and 7 bases lay in between. The CDR3 covers 15 residues. DNA of the CDR3: TGTGCCAGCAGTTTGTGGGGGTCTGGGGCCAACGTCCTGACTTTC. Translated, it gives CASSLWGSGANVLTF.

The chain employs TRBV5-4 and TRBJ2-1; 11 bases are shared with TRBD2. Germline CDR1 and CDR2: SGHNT and YYREEE (reference sequence). There are 15 residues in the CDR3. V was clipped by 5 bases and J by 3 bases; unmatched bases: 4. The CDR3 sequence is CASSPTSGDYNEQFF. DNA for the CDR3: TGTGCCAGCAGTCCGACTAGCGGGGACTACAATGAGCAGTTCTTC.

This clonotype was found many times. This chain joins TRBV29-1 and TRBJ2-1, with 15 bases lining up with TRBD2. Unmatched junction bases numbered 12, after V lost 5 bases and J lost 4 bases. The CDR3 is made up of 18 amino acids. The germline V gene encodes CDR1 SQVTM and CDR2 ANQGSEA. CDR3 bases: TGCAGCGTTCCTCGTACGGGACTAGCGGGGGGACAGTACAATGAGCAGTTCTTC. The encoded protein is CSVPRTGLAGGQYNEQFF.

The chain couples TRBV28 to TRBJ1-4; 8 positions match TRBD1. V shed 6 bases and J 6 bases; nucleotides not matched to a gene: 9. This CDR3 spans 15 amino acids. Germline lookup yields CDR1 MDHEN and CDR2 SYDVKM. DNA for the CDR3: TGTGCCAGCAGACCCCGACAGGGGAGAGATGAAAAACTGTTTTTT. Translating gives CASRPRQGRDEKLFF.

This clonotype was counted between two and nine times. V and J are TRBV27 and TRBJ2-7; weak D call: TRBD1 (7 bases). The CDR3 totals 15 residues. From germline, CDR1 is MNHEY and CDR2 SMNVEV (reference sequence). The V and J ends lost 6 bases and 3 bases respectively, with 18 bases between them. DNA for the CDR3: TGTGCCAGCAGGAAAATATCAGGGGGGTTCTACGAGCAGTACTTC. It codes for CASRKISGGFYEQYF.